Given below is one T cell receptor beta chain in context. The sample holds other DNA sequences that translate to the same CDR3. The V end lost 3 bases, the J end lost 1 base, and 3 bases lay between the germline ends. The CDR3 has 12 residues. CDR1 and CDR2 from the germline V gene are KGHSH and LQKENI. Produced via immunoSEQ multiplex PCR; TCRdb's table is partial and in-frame only. This sample has roughly 700,000 clones, with about 74% found just once. The data were taken from a study of shared clonotypes between healthy human individuals. Sequencing was performed on memory CD4+ T cells sorted from blood. Subset given: CD45RA-negative fraction. The chain is built from TRBV18 and TRBJ1-1; the D is unclear. The TCR sequence derives from a woman under 40 in good health. The CDR3 reads CASSPKNTEAFF. CDR3 bases: TGTGCCAGCTCACCTAAGAACACTGAAGCTTTCTTT.